This is a list of T cell receptor beta chains from one sample in a study of early T cells in non-severe SARS-CoV-2 infection. From the 5' RACE reads, TCRdb called clonotypes with MiXCR, one entry per CDR3 protein. This repertoire shows fewer than 110,000 distinct CDR3 sequences, roughly 11% found once; its top ten account for roughly 7.5%. What was sequenced was whole blood. The receptors come from an adult who was a healthcare worker with PCR-confirmed SARS-CoV-2 infection or an uninfected control (not recorded which). The CDR3 runs from the conserved cysteine through the conserved F or W. The order of the fields is D gene, CDR3 length, V gene, clone size, J gene, CDR3 protein, CDR3 DNA. D genes are given only for firm matches. Size tells how often a clone was seen (once, few, many) or the class of an expanded clone, and some rows leave it out.

>TRBD2|15|TRBV2|few|TRBJ2-1
CARPAGGPQSGEQFF
TGTGCCAGACCTGCGGGAGGGCCCCAAAGTGGTGAGCAGTTCTTC
>TRBD1|16|TRBV6-6|-|TRBJ2-6
CASRGTGGVGANVLTF
TGTGCCAGCAGAGGGACAGGGGGCGTGGGGGCCAACGTCCTGACTTTC
>TRBD2|14|TRBV5-1|-|TRBJ2-7
CASSDGTSGDEQYF
TGCGCCAGCAGCGACGGGACTAGCGGGGACGAGCAGTACTTC
>-|16|TRBV12-3/TRBV12-4|-|TRBJ1-5
CASSLGVGAPAQPQHF
TGTGCCAGCAGTTTGGGGGTCGGGGCTCCCGCTCAGCCCCAGCATTTT
>-|16|TRBV2|-|TRBJ2-1
CASSDSAGRSYNEQFF
TGTGCCAGCAGTGATTCGGCAGGGCGGTCCTACAATGAGCAGTTCTTC
>-|14|TRBV27|many|TRBJ2-5
CASRRHTQQETQYF
TGTGCCAGCAGAAGACACACGCAACAAGAGACCCAGTACTTC
>TRBD2|14|TRBV6-6|-|TRBJ2-7
CASSYRLAGGEQYF
TGTGCCAGCAGTTACAGGCTAGCGGGAGGCGAGCAGTACTTC
>-|20|TRBV3-1|-|TRBJ2-5
CASSQDRQAGLPYHQETQYF
TGTGCCAGCAGCCAAGATCGTCAGGCGGGGCTACCTTACCACCAAGAGACCCAGTACTTC
>-|12|TRBV5-1|-|TRBJ2-3
CASSLNADTQYF
TGCGCCAGCAGCTTGAACGCAGATACGCAGTATTTT
>-|14|TRBV28|-|TRBJ1-1
CASLSNREIPEAFF
TGTGCCAGCCTTTCGAACCGCGAGATCCCTGAAGCTTTCTTT
>-|15|TRBV20-1|many|TRBJ2-7
CSATNPRDTLHEQYF
TGCAGTGCTACCAATCCGCGAGACACCTTACACGAGCAGTACTTC
>TRBD2|17|TRBV9|few|TRBJ2-3
CASSVAGGSGWTDTQYF
TGTGCCAGCAGCGTAGCCGGCGGGAGCGGTTGGACAGATACGCAGTATTTT
>TRBD2|15|TRBV7-6|many|TRBJ2-2
CASSLVPAGAGELFF
TGTGCCAGCAGCTTAGTCCCAGCGGGAGCCGGGGAGCTGTTTTTT
>-|15|TRBV5-1|many|TRBJ1-1
CASSSLLSPNTEAFF
TGCGCCAGCAGCTCTTTACTATCTCCGAACACTGAAGCTTTCTTT
>TRBD2|14|TRBV7-3|few|TRBJ2-5
CASSRAGARETQYF
TGTGCCAGCAGCCGAGCGGGAGCGCGAGAGACCCAGTACTTC
>-|14|TRBV4-1|few|TRBJ1-1
CASSQPRLNTEAFF
TGCGCCAGCAGCCAACCCAGGTTGAACACTGAAGCTTTCTTT
>TRBD2|16|TRBV11-2|few|TRBJ2-1
CASSLLGGSVYNEQFF
TGTGCCAGCAGCTTATTGGGCGGGAGTGTATACAATGAGCAGTTCTTC
>TRBD2|17|TRBV5-1|many|TRBJ2-3
CASSLEFRASGKDTQYF
TGCGCCAGCAGCTTGGAATTTCGGGCTAGCGGGAAGGATACGCAGTATTTT
>-|14|TRBV28|-|TRBJ2-7
CASSRPDQSYEQYF
TGTGCCAGCAGTCGCCCGGACCAGTCCTACGAGCAGTACTTC
>-|14|TRBV12-3/TRBV12-4|many|TRBJ1-1
CASSLQRANTEAFF
TGTGCCAGCAGTTTACAACGGGCCAACACTGAAGCTTTCTTT
>TRBD1|13|TRBV12-3/TRBV12-4|many|TRBJ1-2
CASSGTGQPYYTF
TGTGCCAGCAGTGGGACGGGACAGCCCTACTACACCTTC
>-|12|TRBV18|-|TRBJ2-7
CASSQGAYEQYF
TGTGCCAGCTCACAGGGGGCCTACGAGCAGTACTTC
>-|14|TRBV20-1|-|TRBJ2-1
CSAFSPTLGDEQFF
TGCAGTGCTTTCTCTCCAACATTGGGGGATGAGCAGTTCTTC
>TRBD1|14|TRBV9|-|TRBJ2-7
CASSGLTGGLEQYF
TGTGCCAGCAGCGGGCTAACAGGGGGTCTCGAGCAGTACTTC
>-|13|TRBV7-2|-|TRBJ2-3
CASTLGYTDTQYF
TGTGCCAGCACCTTGGGCTACACAGATACGCAGTATTTT
>TRBD2|13|TRBV5-1|-|TRBJ2-1
CASSTRLAGEQFF
TGCGCCAGCAGCACCCGACTAGCGGGAGAGCAGTTCTTC
>TRBD2|15|TRBV11-2|-|TRBJ2-1
CTSSRGTSFLNEQFF
TGTACCAGCAGCCGCGGGACTAGCTTTCTCAATGAGCAGTTCTTC
>-|15|TRBV6-6|-|TRBJ2-3
CASSLVGRGTDTQYF
TGTGCCAGCAGTTTGGTGGGCAGGGGCACAGATACGCAGTATTTT
>TRBD2|13|TRBV12-3/TRBV12-4|few|TRBJ2-4
CASSLGTSDIQYF
TGTGCCAGCAGTTTAGGGACTAGCGACATTCAGTACTTC
>-|15|TRBV27|many|TRBJ2-3
CASSFIGRLTDTQYF
TGTGCCAGCAGTTTTATCGGCCGCCTCACAGATACGCAGTATTTT
>-|15|TRBV7-9|many|TRBJ1-1
CASSQKPGLNTEAFF
TGTGCCAGCAGCCAGAAGCCAGGATTGAACACTGAAGCTTTCTTT
>-|13|TRBV9|-|TRBJ2-7
CASSAGPAREQYF
TGTGCCAGCAGCGCTGGACCTGCCCGCGAGCAGTACTTC
>-|16|TRBV6-6|many|TRBJ2-2
CASSYFTGEGTGELFF
TGTGCCAGCAGTTACTTTACGGGAGAGGGGACCGGGGAGCTGTTTTTT
>-|12|TRBV12-3/TRBV12-4|few|TRBJ2-7
CASSQTSSEQYF
TGTGCCAGCAGTCAGACTAGTTCCGAGCAGTACTTC
>TRBD1|14|TRBV20-1|many|TRBJ1-5
CSAGGQGFGQPQHF
TGCAGTGCAGGGGGACAGGGGTTTGGACAGCCCCAGCATTTT
>TRBD1|14|TRBV5-1|-|TRBJ2-4
CASSGGQGSNIQYF
TGCGCCAGCAGCGGCGGACAGGGGAGTAACATTCAGTACTTC
>TRBD1|13|TRBV4-2|-|TRBJ2-1
CASSQRTGSEQFF
TGTGCCAGCAGCCAAAGGACAGGGAGTGAGCAGTTCTTC
>TRBD1|15|TRBV11-2|-|TRBJ2-7
CASSSRDREFYEQYF
TGTGCCAGCAGCTCCCGGGACAGGGAGTTCTACGAGCAGTACTTC
>-|16|TRBV12-3/TRBV12-4|few|TRBJ1-5
CASSSAGTASNQPQHF
TGTGCCAGCAGTTCGGCCGGGACCGCGAGCAATCAGCCCCAGCATTTT
>-|12|TRBV11-2|-|TRBJ2-1
CASSLTGSVQFF
TGTGCCAGCAGCTTAACGGGGTCAGTTCAGTTCTTC
>TRBD1|14|TRBV29-1|-|TRBJ2-3
CSVPGTVTTDTQYF
TGCAGCGTTCCCGGGACAGTGACCACAGATACGCAGTATTTT
>-|13|TRBV11-2|-|TRBJ2-5
CASRRGRGETQYF
TGTGCCAGCAGGAGAGGCAGGGGTGAGACCCAGTACTTC
>-|14|TRBV7-6|-|TRBJ2-2
CASSRGWGTGELFF
TGTGCCAGCAGCCGCGGTTGGGGCACCGGGGAGCTGTTTTTT
>-|16|TRBV6-1|many|TRBJ1-5
CASSELRVISNQPQHF
TGTGCCAGCAGTGAACTTCGGGTAATTAGCAATCAGCCCCAGCATTTT
>TRBD1|15|TRBV28|-|TRBJ1-4
CASSFSTGGNEKLFF
TGTGCCAGCAGTTTTTCGACAGGGGGCAATGAAAAACTGTTTTTT
>-|12|TRBV12-3/TRBV12-4|-|TRBJ1-1
CASSWGSTEAFF
TGTGCCAGCAGTTGGGGGAGTACTGAAGCTTTCTTT
>TRBD1|14|TRBV6-2/TRBV6-3|many|TRBJ1-2
CASSYMDRLYGYTF
TGTGCCAGCAGTTACATGGACAGGCTCTATGGCTACACCTTC
>TRBD1|19|TRBV20-1|many|TRBJ2-3
CSASGPGRDRGRSTDTQYF
TGCAGTGCTAGTGGTCCGGGTCGGGACAGGGGGCGAAGCACAGATACGCAGTATTTT
>-|12|TRBV28|-|TRBJ2-7
CASVGIRGEQYF
TGTGCCAGCGTGGGAATTCGGGGCGAGCAGTACTTC
>TRBD2|15|TRBV10-3|once|TRBJ2-2
CAISHSGRETGELFF
TGTGCCATCAGCCACAGCGGGCGGGAGACCGGGGAGCTGTTTTTT
>-|13|TRBV19|-|TRBJ1-2
CASRSGGGYGYTF
TGTGCCAGTAGATCGGGGGGAGGCTATGGCTACACCTTC
>TRBD2|16|TRBV2|few|TRBJ2-1
CASSEEGLAGINEQFF
TGTGCCAGCAGTGAAGAAGGGCTAGCGGGAATCAATGAGCAGTTCTTC
>-|13|TRBV7-2|-|TRBJ1-3
CASSLTPDNTIYF
TGTGCCAGCAGCTTAACCCCTGACAACACCATATATTTT
>-|13|TRBV12-3/TRBV12-4|few|TRBJ2-5
CASSSLAVGTQYF
TGTGCCAGCAGTTCCTTAGCGGTGGGGACCCAGTACTTC